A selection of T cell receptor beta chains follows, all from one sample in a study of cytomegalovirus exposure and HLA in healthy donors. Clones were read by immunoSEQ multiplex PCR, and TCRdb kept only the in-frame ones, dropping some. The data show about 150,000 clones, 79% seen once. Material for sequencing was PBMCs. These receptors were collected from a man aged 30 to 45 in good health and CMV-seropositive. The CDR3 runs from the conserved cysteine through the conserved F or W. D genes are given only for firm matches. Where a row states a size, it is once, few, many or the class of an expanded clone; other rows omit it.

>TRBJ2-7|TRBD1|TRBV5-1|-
TGCGCCAGCAGCCAAATCACAGGGGCCCTATCCTACGAGCAGTACTTC
CASSQITGALSYEQYF
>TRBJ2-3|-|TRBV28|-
TGTGCCAGCAGTTTCCCAAGATGGCATACGCAGTATTTT
CASSFPRWHTQYF
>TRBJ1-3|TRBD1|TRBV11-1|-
TGTGCCAGCAGCTCCGACAGGGTAGGAGCTGGAAACACCATATATTTT
CASSSDRVGAGNTIYF
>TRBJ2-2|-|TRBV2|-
TGTGCCAGCCTTGGGACATTGAACACCGGGGAGCTGTTTTTT
CASLGTLNTGELFF
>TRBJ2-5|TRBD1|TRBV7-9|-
TGTGCCAGCGCCCGGGACAGGGGGCAGCCAGTCCAAGAGACCCAGTACTTC
CASARDRGQPVQETQYF
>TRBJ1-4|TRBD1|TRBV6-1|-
TGTGCCAGCAGTGCCCGACAGGGCTGGGGCGAAAAACTGTTTTTT
CASSARQGWGEKLFF
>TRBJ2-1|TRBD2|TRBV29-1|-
TGCAGCGTTGGGGCTGGGAGGGCCCTTAGCAATGAGCAGTTCTTC
CSVGAGRALSNEQFF
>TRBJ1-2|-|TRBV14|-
TGTGCCAGCAGCTCCATATCCGCGTATGGCTACACCTTC
CASSSISAYGYTF
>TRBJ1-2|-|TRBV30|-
TGTGCCTGGAGCGGGGCAGGGGCGAGTTTGGGCTACACCTTC
CAWSGAGASLGYTF
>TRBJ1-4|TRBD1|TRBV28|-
TGTGCCAGCAGTCAAGGACAGGGAAGAGGAGAAAAACTGTTTTTT
CASSQGQGRGEKLFF
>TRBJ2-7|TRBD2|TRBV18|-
TGTGCCAGCTCACCCGGGATAGCGGGAGCTAACTACGAGCAGTACTTC
CASSPGIAGANYEQYF
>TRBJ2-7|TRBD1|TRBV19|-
TGTGCCAGTAGTCAATGGACAGGTCGAGGCTACGAGCAGTACTTC
CASSQWTGRGYEQYF
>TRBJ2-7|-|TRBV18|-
TGTGCCAGCTCCTACGGGACATATCCCTACGAGCAGTACTTC
CASSYGTYPYEQYF
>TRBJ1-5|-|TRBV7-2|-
TGTGCCAGCAGCCTCAACAGGGGCAATCAGCCCCAGCATTTT
CASSLNRGNQPQHF
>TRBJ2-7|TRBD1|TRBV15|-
TGTGCCATCAAGACAGGGGTAAACGACGAGCAGTACTTC
CAIKTGVNDEQYF
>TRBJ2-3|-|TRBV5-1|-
TGCGCCAGCAGCAGGGATAGCGGCACAGATACGCAGTATTTT
CASSRDSGTDTQYF
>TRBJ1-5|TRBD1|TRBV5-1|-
TGCGCCAGCAGCCCGGACGGGGACAGAAGGCAGCCCCAGCATTTT
CASSPDGDRRQPQHF
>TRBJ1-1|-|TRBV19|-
TGTGCCAGTAGTATAGCCCGTGATATTACAGGGAGTGAAGCTTTCTTT
CASSIARDITGSEAFF
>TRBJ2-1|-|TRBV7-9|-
TGTGCCAGCAGCTCCGAGGTCGGGCAGTTCTTC
CASSSEVGQFF
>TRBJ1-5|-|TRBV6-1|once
TGTGCCAGCAGTGAAGTAGGACCGGGAAGCAATCAGCCCCAGCATTTT
CASSEVGPGSNQPQHF
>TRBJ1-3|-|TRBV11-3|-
TGTGCCAGCCAAAGGGGATCTGGAAACACCATATATTTT
CASQRGSGNTIYF
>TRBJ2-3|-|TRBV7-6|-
TGTGCCAGCAGCCCGGGACTCCGTAGCACAGATACGCAGTATTTT
CASSPGLRSTDTQYF
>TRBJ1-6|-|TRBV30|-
TGTGCCTGGACTTGGGAGGCAAACTCACCCCTCCACTTT
CAWTWEANSPLHF
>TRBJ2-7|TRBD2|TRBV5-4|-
TGTGCCAGCAGCCTACGGGGGGGCTACGAGCAGTACTTC
CASSLRGGYEQYF
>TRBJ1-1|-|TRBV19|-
TGTGCCAGCGGTGAAGCTTTCTTT
CASGEAFF
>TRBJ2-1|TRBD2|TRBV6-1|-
TGTGCCAGCGTGGTAGCGGGGGTATTTGGTGAGCAGTTCTTC
CASVVAGVFGEQFF
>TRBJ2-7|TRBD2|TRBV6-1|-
TGTGCCAGCAGTGAGAGGACTAGCGGGGGTTACGAGCAGTACTTC
CASSERTSGGYEQYF
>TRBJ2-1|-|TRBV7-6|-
TGTGCCAGCAGCTTAGAGATCGGACAGTCCTTCTACAATGAGCAGTTCTTC
CASSLEIGQSFYNEQFF
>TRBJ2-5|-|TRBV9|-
TGTGCCAGCAGCGTAGGCGTACGAGAAAAACAAGAGACCCAGTACTTC
CASSVGVREKQETQYF
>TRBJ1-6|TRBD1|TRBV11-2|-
TGTGCCAGCAGCCTGGGACAGGGCAATTCACCCCTCCACTTT
CASSLGQGNSPLHF
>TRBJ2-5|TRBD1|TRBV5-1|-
TGCGCCAGCAGCTGGGACAGGGGACAAGAGACCCAGTACTTC
CASSWDRGQETQYF
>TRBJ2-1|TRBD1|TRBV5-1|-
TGCGCCAGCAGCTTGGGGACAGGCACCTACAATGAGCAGTTCTTC
CASSLGTGTYNEQFF
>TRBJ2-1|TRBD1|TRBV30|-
TGTGCCTGGAGTTCAGGGACAGGCAGGGAGCAGTTCTTC
CAWSSGTGREQFF
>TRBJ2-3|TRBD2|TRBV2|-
TGTGCCAGCAGTGAGACTAGCGGGAGGGTGACAGATACGCAGTATTTT
CASSETSGRVTDTQYF
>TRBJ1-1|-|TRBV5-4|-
TGTGCCAGCAGCTTGGAGGGGGAAATAGGAACTGAAGCTTTCTTT
CASSLEGEIGTEAFF
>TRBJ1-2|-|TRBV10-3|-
TGTGCCATCTTACCGGGATTAGCCTCTAACTATGGCTACACCTTC
CAILPGLASNYGYTF
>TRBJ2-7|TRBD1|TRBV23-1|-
TGCGCCAGCAGCAGGACAGGGGGCATCTACGAGCAGTACTTC
CASSRTGGIYEQYF
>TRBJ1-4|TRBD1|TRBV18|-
TGTGCCAGCTCACTAAGGGACAGGAATGAAAAACTGTTTTTT
CASSLRDRNEKLFF
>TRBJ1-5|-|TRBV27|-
TGTGCCAGCAGCCCCACAGGGCTGGATAGCAATCAGCCCCAGCATTTT
CASSPTGLDSNQPQHF
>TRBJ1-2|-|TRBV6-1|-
TGTGCCAGGAGAGGGGAGGATGGCTACACCTTC
CARRGEDGYTF
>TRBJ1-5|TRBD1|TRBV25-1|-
TGTGCCAGCACCGGGACAGGGGGTCAGCCCCAGCATTTT
CASTGTGGQPQHF
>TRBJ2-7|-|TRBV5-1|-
TGCGCCAGCAGGTTGGTGGCAAGCGGCCCAAACAACGAGCAGTACTTC
CASRLVASGPNNEQYF
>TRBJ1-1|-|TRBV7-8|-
TGTGCCAGCAGCGGGCGGGTCGGTGGCGCTTTCTTT
CASSGRVGGAFF
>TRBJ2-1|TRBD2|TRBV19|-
TGTGCCAGTAGCATGTCGCGGGGGTACAATGAGCAGTTCTTC
CASSMSRGYNEQFF
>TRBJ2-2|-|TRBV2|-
TGTGCCAGCAGTGCAATGGGGGGCACCGGGGAGCTGTTTTTT
CASSAMGGTGELFF
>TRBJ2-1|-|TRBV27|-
TGTGCCAGCAGTTTATCTCGGGGTTGGGGATACAATGAGCAGTTCTTC
CASSLSRGWGYNEQFF
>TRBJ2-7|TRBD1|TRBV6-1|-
TGTGCCAGCAGCAGCCCAGGACAGGGAACCTACGAGCAGTACTTC
CASSSPGQGTYEQYF
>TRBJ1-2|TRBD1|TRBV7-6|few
TGTGCCAGCAGCTCAGGGGGACAGAACTATGGCTACACCTTC
CASSSGGQNYGYTF
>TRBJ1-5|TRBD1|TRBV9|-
TGTGCCAGCAGCGTAGGGACAGGGGGCAATCAGCCCCAGCATTTT
CASSVGTGGNQPQHF
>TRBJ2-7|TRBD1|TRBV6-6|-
TGTGCCAGCAGTGGGATGGGACAGGGCCTGTTGGAGCAGTACTTC
CASSGMGQGLLEQYF
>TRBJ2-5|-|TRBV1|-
TGCACCAGCAGCCAGAGAGCACCCTCGGGGGAGACCCAGTACTTC
CTSSQRAPSGETQYF
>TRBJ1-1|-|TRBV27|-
TGTGCCAGCAGTTTATCAACCGGGGAAGCTTTCTTT
CASSLSTGEAFF
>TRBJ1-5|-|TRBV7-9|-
TGTGCCAGCAGCTTAGAGGGGGGCAATCAGCCCCAGCATTTT
CASSLEGGNQPQHF
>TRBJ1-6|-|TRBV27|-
TGTGCCAGTATGGGGAACGCGGGTTCACCCCTCCACTTT
CASMGNAGSPLHF
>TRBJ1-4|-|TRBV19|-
TGTGCCAGTAGTATTTCGGGTAACACTAATGAAAAACTGTTTTTT
CASSISGNTNEKLFF
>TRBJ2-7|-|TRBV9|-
TGTGCCAGCAGCGTAGGGACAACCGACGAGCAGTACTTC
CASSVGTTDEQYF